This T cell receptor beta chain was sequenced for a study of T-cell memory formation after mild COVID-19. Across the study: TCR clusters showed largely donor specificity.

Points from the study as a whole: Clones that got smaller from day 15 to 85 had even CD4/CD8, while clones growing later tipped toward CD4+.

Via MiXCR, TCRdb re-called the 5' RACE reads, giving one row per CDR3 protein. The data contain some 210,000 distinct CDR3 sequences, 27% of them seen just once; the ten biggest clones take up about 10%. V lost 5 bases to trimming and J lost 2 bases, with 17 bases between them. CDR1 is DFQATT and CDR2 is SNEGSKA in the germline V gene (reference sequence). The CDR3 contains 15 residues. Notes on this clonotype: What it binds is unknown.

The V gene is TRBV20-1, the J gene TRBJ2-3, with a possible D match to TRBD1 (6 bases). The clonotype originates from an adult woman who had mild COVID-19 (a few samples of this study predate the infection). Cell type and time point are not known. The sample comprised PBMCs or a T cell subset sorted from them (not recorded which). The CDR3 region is CSAGDWTANTDTQYF. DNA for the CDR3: TGCAGTGCTGGGGATTGGACAGCCAACACAGATACGCAGTATTTT.